This passage covers 17 T cell receptor beta chains from one sample sequenced in a study of cytomegalovirus exposure and HLA in healthy donors. Clones were sequenced by immunoSEQ multiplex PCR, and TCRdb holds only the in-frame ones, with some missing. The top ten clones hold less than 2.5% of a sample with 40,000 to 55,000 clones, 80% to 95% of them seen once. The sample taken for sequencing was PBMCs. The receptors stem from a woman between 18 and 29 years old in good health and CMV-seronegative.

The V and J genes are TRBV7-3 and TRBJ2-7, with 7 bases lining up with TRBD1. Germline V lookup: CDR1 SGHTA, CDR2 FQGTGA. The V segment lost 5 bases and the J segment 5 bases; nucleotides outside the gene matches: 18. The CDR3 length is 17 residues. CDR3 amino acids: CASSPGQILGVNHEQYF. The DNA for the CDR3 is TGTGCCAGCAGCCCGGGACAGATACTCGGGGTCAATCACGAGCAGTACTTC. Full variable domain (remainder filled in from reference TRBV7-3 and TRBJ2-7): GAGVSQTPSNKVTEKGKYVELRCDPISGHTALYWYRQSLGQGPEFLIYFQGTGAADDSGLPNDRFFAVRPEGSVSTLKIQRTERGDSAVYLCASSPGQILGVNHEQYFGPGTRLTVT.

The V and J genes are TRBV9 and TRBJ1-3; 8 nucleotides align to TRBD1. Germline V CDR1 and CDR2: SGDLS, YYNGEE. V lost 3 bases, J lost 0 bases, and 8 bases stayed unmatched. CDR3 length: 17 residues. CDR3 residues: CASSETGQARSGNTIYF. For the CDR3, the DNA is TGTGCCAGCAGCGAAACGGGACAGGCCCGCTCTGGAAACACCATATATTTT.

The chain carries TRBV30 and TRBJ2-1; a possible D gene is TRBD2 (7 bases). V lost 0 bases and J lost 8, with 14 bases in between. Germline CDR1 is GTSNPN and CDR2 is SVGIG (reference sequence). The CDR3 covers 14 residues. CDR3 protein: CAWSVRVGGDEQFF. DNA of the CDR3: TGTGCCTGGAGTGTACGTGTAGGGGGGGATGAGCAGTTCTTC.

V and J are TRBV6-1 and TRBJ2-7; weak D call: TRBD2 (6 bases). There are 10 residues in the CDR3. CDR1 and CDR2 (germline): MNHNS, SASEGT. The CDR3 DNA reads as TGTGCAACTGGGACTCACGAGCAGTACTTC. It codes for CATGTHEQYF.

J is TRBJ2-7 and V is TRBV7-3; 7 bases fit TRBD2. Germline V gene data show CDR1 as SGHTA and CDR2 as FQGTGA. CDR3 size: 13 residues. The V segment lost 2 bases and the J segment 3 bases; nucleotides outside the gene matches: 1. The CDR3 spells CASSLWGGYEQYF. The CDR3 nucleotides read TGTGCCAGCAGCTTATGGGGGGGCTACGAGCAGTACTTC. Full variable domain (missing parts from reference TRBV7-3 and TRBJ2-7): GAGVSQTPSNKVTEKGKYVELRCDPISGHTALYWYRQSLGQGPEFLIYFQGTGAADDSGLPNDRFFAVRPEGSVSTLKIQRTERGDSAVYLCASSLWGGYEQYFGPGTRLTVT.

This clone was picked up one time. CDR3 sequence reads: CASSPGTGEETQYF. The CDR3 coding sequence is TGTGCCAGCTCACCAGGGACAGGAGAAGAGACCCAGTACTTC. The chain uses TRBV18 and TRBJ2-5; TRBD1 matches 8 bases. Germline loops: CDR1 KGHSH, CDR2 LQKENI. The ends lost 2 bases at V and 3 bases at J; junction bases unmatched: 2. The CDR3 runs 14 residues.

The CDR3 DNA is TGTGCCAGTAGTATAGACGGGAGTGTCTCCTACGAGCAGTACTTC. Translating it yields CASSIDGSVSYEQYF. The chain employs TRBV19 and TRBJ2-7, with a weak D call TRBD2 (6 bases). With 0 bases removed from V and 0 bases from J, the gap between germline ends came to 9 bases. Per the germline V gene, CDR1 is LNHDA and CDR2 is SQIVND (reference sequence). The length of the CDR3 is 15 residues.

V is TRBV18 and J is TRBJ2-1, with 11 nucleotides matching TRBD2. Trimming at V came to 5 bases and at J to 6 bases, leaving 6 bases not matched to a gene. CDR3 size: 15 residues. CDR1 KGHSH and CDR2 LQKENI come from the germline V gene. CDR3 residues: CASSILAGVGNEQFF. Here the CDR3 DNA reads TGTGCCAGCTCAATACTAGCGGGGGTCGGCAATGAGCAGTTCTTC.

This chain links TRBV5-5 with TRBJ2-7, with 8 bases matching TRBD2. The CDR3 has 16 residues. The junction had 9 bases not matched to a gene; V was cut back by 4 bases and J by 0 bases. Germline V gene sequence: CDR1 SGHKS, CDR2 YYEKEE (reference sequence). Here the CDR3 DNA reads TGTGCCAGCAGCGGGGCGGGAGGATTGAGCTCCTACGAGCAGTACTTC. Translated, it gives CASSGAGGLSSYEQYF.

This clone was seen more than once but under ten times. This sequence joins TRBV5-1 and TRBJ1-2, with D possibly being TRBD1 (6 bases). Trimming removed 4 bases at V and 4 bases at J, with 17 bases between. The CDR3 totals 15 residues. Germline-derived CDR1 and CDR2 are SGHRS and YFSETQ. The CDR3 here is CASSPTGGSLYGYTF. The CDR3 coding sequence is TGCGCCAGCAGCCCCACGGGGGGCTCCCTCTATGGCTACACCTTC.

V is TRBV19 and J is TRBJ1-2, with TRBD1 as a possible D gene (5 bases). Trimming stripped 10 bases from V and 5 bases from J, with 20 bases between. Germline CDR1 and CDR2: LNHDA and SQIVND (reference sequence). The CDR3 extends over 14 amino acids. The CDR3 DNA is TGTGCCACACAAGGACCTCCCGGGGGGTATGGCTACACCTTC. Its translation is CATQGPPGGYGYTF.

CDR3 loop: CASSSRTSGRLYEQFF. CDR3 bases: TGTGCCAGCAGCTCCAGAACTAGCGGGAGGCTGTATGAGCAGTTCTTC. The rearrangement uses TRBV5-4 and TRBJ2-1; TRBD2 matches at 12 bases. The CDR3 sequence is 16 residues long. Germline CDR1 and CDR2: SGHNT and YYREEE (reference sequence). V lost 3 bases and J lost 8; bases outside the gene matches: 9.

This clone was observed a handful of times. V gene TRBV5-4 combines with J gene TRBJ1-2; no reliable D call. Trimming took off 4 bases at V and 8 bases at J, with 12 bases between the two ends. CDR1 SGHNT and CDR2 YYREEE come from the germline V gene (reference sequence). The CDR3 loop spans 12 amino acids. DNA for the CDR3: TGTGCCAGCAGCCAGTCACCGGGAGGCTACACCTTC. This encodes CASSQSPGGYTF.

The V and J genes are TRBV4-2 and TRBJ1-1; D uncertain. V lost 1 base, J lost 5 bases, and 17 bases lay in between. Germline values: CDR1 LGHNA, CDR2 YNFKEQ. This CDR3 has 16 residues. CDR3 protein: CASSQAGPGSGTEAFF. The CDR3 region has the DNA TGTGCCAGCAGCCAAGCCGGGCCGGGGAGTGGAACTGAAGCTTTCTTT.

In its sample, this clone was seen once. This chain connects TRBV6-5 to TRBJ2-7; the D gene is possibly TRBD1 (5 bases). Germline V gene sequence: CDR1 MNHEY, CDR2 SVGAGI. The V gene lost 0 bases and the J gene lost 3 bases, with 12 bases spanning the gap. This CDR3 contains 15 residues. CDR3 amino acids: CASSYSAQASYEQYF. In DNA form, the CDR3 reads TGTGCCAGCAGTTACTCGGCACAGGCAAGCTACGAGCAGTACTTC.

This chain joins TRBV2 and TRBJ2-7, with D perhaps matching TRBD1 (6 bases). Trimming took off 4 bases at V and 6 bases at J, with 25 bases between the two ends. Germline-derived CDR1 and CDR2 are SNHLY and FYNNEI. CDR3 size: 17 residues. The CDR3 region has the DNA TGTGCCAGCAGTGGGTCCCCCCGAGGACAGCTTCCTGTCGAGCAGTACTTC. Translation gives CASSGSPRGQLPVEQYF.

The rearrangement uses TRBV9 and TRBJ2-1; 10 bases fit TRBD2. Per the germline V gene, CDR1 is SGDLS and CDR2 is YYNGEE. This CDR3 has 15 amino acids. V trimming: 4 bases; J trimming: 7 bases; junction bases outside the gene matches: 8. The DNA of the CDR3 is TGTGCCAGCAGCTTAGGAGCTAGCGGGGGTAATGAGCAGTTCTTC. Protein product: CASSLGASGGNEQFF.